Listed below are T cell receptor beta chains from one sample, sequenced in a study of T cells in Graves' hyperthyroidism and ophthalmopathy. Via MiXCR, TCRdb re-called the multiplex PCR reads, giving one row per CDR3 protein. The sample has 540,000 or so distinct CDR3 sequences, 35% to 55% seen once; the top ten hold over 15%. The specimen was peripheral blood or thyroid tissue (not recorded which). The receptor set was obtained from an adult woman with Graves' disease, either hyperthyroidism or ophthalmopathy (not recorded which). Both conserved end residues are part of each CDR3. Fields, in order: clone size, V gene, D gene, J gene, CDR3 protein, CDR3 DNA. The D gene is left open where the match is weak. The listing skips clone size in some rows; elsewhere it reads once, few, many or a size class.

size: few
V: TRBV10-1
D: TRBD1
J: TRBJ2-5
CDR3: CASRRQGLWETQYF
DNA: TGCGCCAGCAGAAGACAGGGTTTATGGGAGACCCAGTACTTC

size: many
V: TRBV5-1
D: -
J: TRBJ2-5
CDR3: CASSLTGNQETQYF
DNA: TGCGCCAGCAGCCTCACCGGGAATCAAGAGACCCAGTACTTC

size: few
V: TRBV27
D: -
J: TRBJ2-7
CDR3: CAIDEQYF
DNA: TGTGCCATAGACGAGCAGTACTTC

size: -
V: TRBV29-1
D: -
J: TRBJ2-7
CDR3: CSGVSGEWSEQYF
DNA: TGCAGCGGGGTTAGCGGAGAGTGGAGCGAGCAGTACTTC

size: many
V: TRBV5-1
D: -
J: TRBJ1-4
CDR3: CASSLAALKNEKLFF
DNA: TGCGCCAGCAGCTTGGCAGCCCTCAAGAATGAAAAACTGTTTTTT

size: -
V: TRBV19
D: -
J: TRBJ1-2
CDR3: CASTRGTGYTF
DNA: TGTGCCAGTACCCGGGGCACTGGCTACACCTTC

size: many
V: TRBV20-1
D: -
J: TRBJ1-2
CDR3: CSARERVQHTHYGYTF
DNA: TGCAGTGCTAGAGAACGCGTGCAGCATACCCACTATGGCTACACCTTC

size: -
V: TRBV20-1
D: TRBD1
J: TRBJ2-7
CDR3: CSAAHWTGGYEQYF
DNA: TGCAGTGCCGCTCATTGGACAGGGGGCTACGAGCAGTACTTC

size: -
V: TRBV10-3
D: -
J: TRBJ2-7
CDR3: CAIRPNSSVDSYEQYF
DNA: TGTGCCATTCGCCCCAACTCTAGCGTTGACTCCTACGAGCAGTACTTC

size: -
V: TRBV7-9
D: -
J: TRBJ2-3
CDR3: CASSSWGVGSTDTQYF
DNA: TGTGCCAGCAGCTCCTGGGGGGTCGGTAGCACAGATACGCAGTATTTT

size: many
V: TRBV3-1
D: -
J: TRBJ2-2
CDR3: CASSPSGGGELFF
DNA: TGTGCCAGCAGCCCCTCGGGCGGCGGGGAGCTGTTTTTT

size: -
V: TRBV6-6
D: -
J: TRBJ1-5
CDR3: CASSYPGGHFYQPQHF
DNA: TGTGCCAGCAGTTACCCGGGGGGTCATTTCTATCAGCCCCAGCATTTT

size: once
V: TRBV5-1
D: -
J: TRBJ2-1
CDR3: CASSQAHRTNEQFF
DNA: TGCGCCAGCAGCCAAGCCCACAGGACCAATGAGCAGTTCTTC

size: -
V: TRBV29-1
D: -
J: TRBJ1-4
CDR3: CSVGQGANEKLFF
DNA: TGCAGCGTTGGTCAGGGCGCTAATGAAAAACTGTTTTTT

size: many
V: TRBV4-2
D: TRBD2
J: TRBJ2-5
CDR3: CASSQRRLAEETQYF
DNA: TGTGCCAGCAGCCAACGGCGTCTAGCGGAAGAGACCCAGTACTTC

size: -
V: TRBV20-1
D: -
J: TRBJ2-5
CDR3: CSASWREETQYF
DNA: TGCAGTGCTAGTTGGCGGGAAGAGACCCAGTACTTC

size: -
V: TRBV20-1
D: -
J: TRBJ2-5
CDR3: CSARRGAGVSETQYF
DNA: TGCAGTGCTAGAAGGGGGGCGGGAGTCTCAGAGACCCAGTACTTC

size: -
V: TRBV29-1
D: TRBD2
J: TRBJ2-5
CDR3: CSLRGPSGAQETQYF
DNA: TGCAGCTTAAGAGGCCCTAGCGGGGCACAAGAGACCCAGTACTTC

size: many
V: TRBV7-9
D: -
J: TRBJ1-5
CDR3: CASSSWNSNQPQHF
DNA: TGTGCCAGCAGCTCCTGGAATAGCAATCAGCCCCAGCATTTT

size: -
V: TRBV6-5
D: TRBD1
J: TRBJ1-1
CDR3: CASNRGAENTEAFF
DNA: TGTGCCAGCAACAGGGGAGCCGAGAACACTGAAGCTTTCTTT

size: -
V: TRBV10-3
D: -
J: TRBJ2-7
CDR3: CAISDGDGGYF
DNA: TGTGCCATCAGTGACGGGGACGGAGGTTACTTC

size: -
V: TRBV29-1
D: -
J: TRBJ1-1
CDR3: CSSRQITEAFF
DNA: TGCAGCTCTCGACAGATCACTGAAGCTTTCTTT

size: many
V: TRBV15
D: TRBD1
J: TRBJ1-5
CDR3: CATSLQGANQPQHF
DNA: TGTGCCACCAGCCTACAGGGGGCCAATCAGCCCCAGCATTTT

size: many
V: TRBV6-6
D: TRBD1
J: TRBJ2-2
CDR3: CASSRGQGAAGELFF
DNA: TGTGCCAGCAGTCGAGGACAGGGGGCTGCCGGGGAGCTGTTTTTT

size: many
V: TRBV12-3/TRBV12-4
D: -
J: TRBJ2-5
CDR3: CASSFEGKETQYF
DNA: TGTGCCAGCAGTTTCGAGGGGAAGGAGACCCAGTACTTC

size: -
V: TRBV15
D: -
J: TRBJ1-4
CDR3: CATSREGANEKLFF
DNA: TGTGCCACCAGCAGAGAGGGGGCCAATGAAAAACTGTTTTTT

size: -
V: TRBV15
D: -
J: TRBJ1-4
CDR3: CATSRGDEKLFF
DNA: TGTGCCACCAGCAGAGGGGATGAAAAACTGTTTTTT

size: few
V: TRBV30
D: -
J: TRBJ2-6
CDR3: CAWSSSGANVLTF
DNA: TGTGCCTGGAGTAGCTCTGGGGCCAACGTCCTGACTTTC

size: many
V: TRBV5-1
D: TRBD1
J: TRBJ1-1
CDR3: CASSPLDRVFEAFF
DNA: TGCGCCAGCAGCCCCCTCGACAGGGTTTTTGAAGCTTTCTTT

size: -
V: TRBV6-6
D: -
J: TRBJ1-2
CDR3: CASREVGPNYGYTF
DNA: TGTGCCAGCAGGGAGGTAGGACCTAACTATGGCTACACCTTC

size: many
V: TRBV7-9
D: TRBD2
J: TRBJ2-7
CDR3: CASSSRLAGPYEQYF
DNA: TGTGCCAGCAGCTCCAGACTAGCCGGGCCCTACGAGCAGTACTTC

size: few
V: TRBV29-1
D: -
J: TRBJ1-6
CDR3: CSVAADYNSPLHF
DNA: TGCAGCGTTGCGGCGGACTATAATTCACCCCTCCACTTT

size: many
V: TRBV29-1
D: TRBD2
J: TRBJ2-7
CDR3: CSVESGSGYEQYF
DNA: TGCAGCGTTGAGAGCGGGAGTGGCTACGAGCAGTACTTC

size: many
V: TRBV19
D: -
J: TRBJ1-6
CDR3: CASSINTDSPLHF
DNA: TGTGCCAGTAGTATAAACACGGATTCACCCCTCCACTTT

size: many
V: TRBV6-1
D: TRBD2
J: TRBJ2-5
CDR3: CASSEMTSVETQYF
DNA: TGTGCCAGCAGTGAAATGACTAGCGTGGAGACCCAGTACTTC

size: -
V: TRBV9
D: -
J: TRBJ2-2
CDR3: CASSVSGSVKGELFF
DNA: TGTGCCAGCAGCGTATCGGGGTCGGTCAAAGGGGAGCTGTTTTTT

size: -
V: TRBV9
D: TRBD2
J: TRBJ2-2
CDR3: CASSGGTSHTGELFF
DNA: TGTGCCAGCAGCGGGGGGACTAGCCACACCGGGGAGCTGTTTTTT

size: few
V: TRBV10-2
D: -
J: TRBJ1-6
CDR3: CASKDGNHSPLHF
DNA: TGCGCCAGCAAAGACGGGAACCATTCACCCCTCCACTTT

size: -
V: TRBV5-1
D: -
J: TRBJ1-1
CDR3: CASSPPTDPGAFF
DNA: TGCGCCAGCAGCCCGCCGACAGACCCTGGAGCTTTCTTT

size: -
V: TRBV24-1
D: -
J: TRBJ1-5
CDR3: CATSRDGVQPQHF
DNA: TGTGCCACCAGTAGGGACGGCGTGCAGCCCCAGCATTTT

size: -
V: TRBV10-3
D: -
J: TRBJ1-6
CDR3: CAISDRDIPNSPLHF
DNA: TGTGCCATCAGCGACCGGGACATTCCTAATTCACCCCTCCACTTT

size: -
V: TRBV2
D: -
J: TRBJ2-7
CDR3: CASSLGQVTYEQYF
DNA: TGTGCCAGCAGTTTGGGGCAGGTTACCTACGAGCAGTACTTC

size: few
V: TRBV3-1
D: -
J: TRBJ2-5
CDR3: CASSQLARGRLQETQYF
DNA: TGTGCCAGCAGCCAATTGGCGAGGGGCAGGTTACAAGAGACCCAGTACTTC

size: -
V: TRBV20-1
D: TRBD2
J: TRBJ2-1
CDR3: CSARRRLAGESDEQFF
DNA: TGCAGTGCTCGACGCAGACTAGCGGGAGAAAGCGATGAGCAGTTCTTC

size: -
V: TRBV30
D: TRBD1
J: TRBJ1-1
CDR3: CAWLQGIEAFF
DNA: TGTGCCTGGTTACAGGGGATTGAAGCTTTCTTT

size: -
V: TRBV7-2
D: TRBD1
J: TRBJ1-1
CDR3: CASSQGGHQKAFF
DNA: TGCGCCAGCAGCCAGGGGGGACATCAAAAAGCTTTCTTT

size: -
V: TRBV4-1
D: -
J: TRBJ1-2
CDR3: CASSQDWRNYGYTF
DNA: TGCGCCAGCAGCCAAGATTGGCGCAACTATGGCTACACCTTC

size: many
V: TRBV11-2
D: -
J: TRBJ1-2
CDR3: CASSLRQPKGGYTF
DNA: TGTGCCAGCAGCTTGCGACAGCCTAAGGGTGGCTACACCTTC

size: -
V: TRBV24-1
D: -
J: TRBJ2-5
CDR3: CATGGEGGEETQYF
DNA: TGTGCCACCGGCGGTGAGGGCGGGGAAGAGACCCAGTACTTC

size: many
V: TRBV5-1
D: -
J: TRBJ2-5
CDR3: CASSLGTVTLIGETQYF
DNA: TGCGCCAGCAGCTTAGGGACTGTGACCCTTATTGGGGAGACCCAGTACTTC